This TCR beta chain was sequenced for a study of blood T cell repertoires in COVID-19. Study-wide background: The analysed material was cDNA or gDNA that came from T cells, B-cell-depleted T cells, or PBMCs.

Germline lookup yields CDR1 SEHNR and CDR2 FQNEAQ (reference sequence). V lost 5 bases, J lost 3 bases, and 14 bases lay in between. This CDR3 spans 15 amino acids. Assay used: immunoSEQ multiplex PCR; TCRdb lists only in-frame clones, some missing. The sample records tens of thousands of clones, around 88% being singletons. In this sample, this clone turned up a few times. The rearrangement links TRBV7-9 to TRBJ2-1; D unclear. The source material was peripheral blood. The source of this sequence is a human donor with active COVID-19. The donor label of this sample is uncertain. CDR3 sequence: CASSPKGAVYNEQFF. In DNA, the CDR3 is TGTGCCAGCAGCCCCAAAGGTGCGGTCTACAATGAGCAGTTCTTC. Full variable domain (remainder filled in from reference TRBV7-9 and TRBJ2-1): DTGVSQNPRHKITKRGQNVTFRCDPISEHNRLYWYRQTLGQGPEFLTYFQNEAQLEKSRLLSDRFSAERPKGSFSTLEIQRTEQGDSAMYLCASSPKGAVYNEQFFGPGTRLTVL.